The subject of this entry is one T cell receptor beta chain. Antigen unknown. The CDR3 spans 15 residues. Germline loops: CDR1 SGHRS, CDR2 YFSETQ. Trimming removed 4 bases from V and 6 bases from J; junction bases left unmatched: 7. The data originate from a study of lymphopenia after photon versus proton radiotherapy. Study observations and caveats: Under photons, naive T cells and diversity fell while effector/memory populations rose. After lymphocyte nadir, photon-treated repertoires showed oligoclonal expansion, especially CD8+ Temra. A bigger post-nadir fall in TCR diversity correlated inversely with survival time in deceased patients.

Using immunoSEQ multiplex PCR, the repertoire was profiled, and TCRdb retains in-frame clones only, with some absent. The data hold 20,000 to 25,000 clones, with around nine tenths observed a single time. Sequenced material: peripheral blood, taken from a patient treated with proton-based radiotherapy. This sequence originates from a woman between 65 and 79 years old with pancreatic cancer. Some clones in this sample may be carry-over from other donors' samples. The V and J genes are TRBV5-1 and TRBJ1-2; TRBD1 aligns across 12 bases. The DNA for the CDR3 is TGCGCCAGCAGCGCGGGACAGGGGGCGCGAGATGGCTACACCTTC. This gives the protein CASSAGQGARDGYTF.